The clone carrying this T cell receptor (beta chain) appeared a few times. This record comes from a study of T cells in Graves' hyperthyroidism and ophthalmopathy. TCR beta CDR3 regions were amplified from RNA. HTBI primers were the set used in a first-round RT-PCR of the TCR CDR3. A single record per CDR3 protein comes from TCRdb applying MiXCR to the multiplex PCR reads. The sample yields roughly 800,000 distinct CDR3 sequences, roughly 40% seen once. The sample consisted of blood. The receptor was isolated from a man aged 18 to 30 with Graves' hyperthyroidism.

The CDR3 coding sequence is TGTGCCAGCAGTCGTAGCGGCGGCGATTATAGCAATCAGCCCCAGCATTTT. This encodes CASSRSGGDYSNQPQHF. This chain links TRBV7-2 with TRBJ1-5; D is unresolved. In germline, CDR1 is SGHTA, CDR2 FQGNSA. Trimming removed 6 bases at V and 0 bases at J, with 18 bases between. The CDR3 is 17 amino acids.